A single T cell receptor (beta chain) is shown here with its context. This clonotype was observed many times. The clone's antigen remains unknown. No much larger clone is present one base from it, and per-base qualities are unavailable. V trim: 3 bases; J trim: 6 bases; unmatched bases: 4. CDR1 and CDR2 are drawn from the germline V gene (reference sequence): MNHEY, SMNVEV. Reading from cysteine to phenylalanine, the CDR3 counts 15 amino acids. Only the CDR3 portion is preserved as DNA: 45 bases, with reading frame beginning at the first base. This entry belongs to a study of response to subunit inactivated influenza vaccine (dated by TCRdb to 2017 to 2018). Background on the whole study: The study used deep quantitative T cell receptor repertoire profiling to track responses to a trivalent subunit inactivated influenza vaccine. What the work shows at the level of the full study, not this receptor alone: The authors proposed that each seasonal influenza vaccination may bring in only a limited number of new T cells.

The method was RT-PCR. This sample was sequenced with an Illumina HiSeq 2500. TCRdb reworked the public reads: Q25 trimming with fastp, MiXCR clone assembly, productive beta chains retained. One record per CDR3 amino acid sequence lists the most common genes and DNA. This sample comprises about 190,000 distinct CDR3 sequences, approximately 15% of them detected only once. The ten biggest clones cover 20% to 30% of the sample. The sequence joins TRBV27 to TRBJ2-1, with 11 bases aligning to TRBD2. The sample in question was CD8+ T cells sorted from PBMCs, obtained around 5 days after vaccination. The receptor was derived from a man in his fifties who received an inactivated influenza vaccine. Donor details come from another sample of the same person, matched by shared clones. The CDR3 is CASSLSLAGVNEQFF. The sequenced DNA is TGTGCCAGCAGTTTGTCACTAGCGGGAGTCAATGAGCAGTTCTTC.